This entry lists 22 T cell receptor beta chains sequenced from one sample in a study of human T cells and chemical hapten exposure. The study extracted total RNA from unfractionated whole blood. Unique molecular identifiers were attached to individual cDNA molecules within the library. TCRdb analysed the reads with MiXCR anew, one entry per CDR3 protein. The profile shows about 120,000 distinct CDR3 sequences, over 7% of them singletons. The sequenced material came from whole blood. All receptors derive from a human donor in good health. Some clones in this sample may be carry-over from other donors' samples.

In its sample, this clonotype was seen a few times. The chain couples TRBV12-5 to TRBJ2-5, with 12 positions matching TRBD2. The CDR3 covers 17 residues. Germline CDR1 and CDR2: LGHNT and FRNRAP. V shed 0 bases, J shed 3 bases, and the junction held 5 bases outside the gene matches. CDR3 nucleotide sequence: TGTGCTAGTGGTTTGGTCTTGGGACTAGCGGGTGAAGAGACCCAGTACTTC. Amino acids: CASGLVLGLAGEETQYF.

The chain combines TRBV27 with TRBJ2-2; no definite D call. From germline, CDR1 is MNHEY and CDR2 SMNVEV (reference sequence). V was shortened by 0 bases and J by 4 bases, with 6 bases between the two germline ends. This CDR3 is built from 14 residues. The CDR3 nucleotides are TGTGCCAGCAGTTTATCGACTCTCACCGGGGAGCTGTTTTTT. It yields the protein CASSLSTLTGELFF.

This clonotype was found a few times. The chain joins TRBV15 to TRBJ1-6, with D uncertain. V was pared by 0 bases and J by 7 bases, with 16 bases between. Looked up from germline, CDR1 is LNHNV and CDR2 is YYDKDF (reference sequence). The CDR3 loop spans 17 amino acids. The CDR3 is CATSRDPIGGANSPLHF. The CDR3 coding sequence is TGTGCCACCAGCAGAGACCCCATAGGCGGTGCCAATTCACCCCTCCACTTT.

There are many counts of this clonotype. The rearrangement links TRBV12-3 or TRBV12-4 to TRBJ1-3; D remains ambiguous. The CDR3 covers 14 residues. V gave up 0 bases and J gave up 2 bases, with 5 bases separating them. CDR3 sequence: CASSLAGTGNTIYF. The CDR3 DNA is TGTGCCAGCAGTTTAGCGGGGACTGGAAACACCATATATTTT.

This clonotype was found a few times. The chain combines TRBV10-3 with TRBJ2-7; 8 nucleotides agree with TRBD1. The CDR3 runs 15 residues. V shed 8 bases, J shed 6 bases, and the junction held 15 bases outside the gene matches. The germline V gene has CDR1 ENHRY and CDR2 SYGVKD. CDR3 protein: CAIQGGQGLLGEQYF. The CDR3 DNA is TGTGCCATCCAGGGAGGACAGGGTCTCCTCGGCGAGCAGTACTTC.

This clonotype was counted at least ten times. The chain carries TRBV20-1 and TRBJ2-5; 15 bases are shared with TRBD2. CDR1 and CDR2 from the germline V gene are DFQATT and SNEGSKA (reference sequence). The CDR3 contains 16 residues. V lost 3 bases, J lost 5 bases, and 7 bases stayed unmatched. The CDR3 here is CSASPLGLAGGETQYF. The DNA for the CDR3 is TGCAGTGCTAGTCCCCTCGGACTAGCGGGAGGGGAGACCCAGTACTTC.

The chain uses TRBV6-4 and TRBJ2-7; tentatively, D is TRBD1 (5 bases). The CDR3 is made up of 16 amino acids. CDR1 and CDR2 (germline): MRHNA, SNTAGT. Trimming stripped 2 bases from V and 3 bases from J, with 17 bases between. In DNA form, the CDR3 reads TGTGCCAGCAGTGACGCAAAGGGGCCCGAGGTCTACGAGCAGTACTTC. Amino acids: CASSDAKGPEVYEQYF.

The chain employs TRBV3-1 and TRBJ1-1; D is unresolved. Germline V gene data show CDR1 as LGHDT and CDR2 as YNNKEL (reference sequence). Trimming cost V 0 bases and J 1 base, with 9 bases left between them. The CDR3 is 15 residues long. The CDR3 reads CASSQEGGWNTEAFF. The CDR3 DNA follows: TGTGCCAGCAGCCAAGAGGGCGGTTGGAACACTGAAGCTTTCTTT.

The J gene is TRBJ1-2, the V gene TRBV7-9; D uncertain. The germline V gene encodes CDR1 SEHNR and CDR2 FQNEAQ (reference sequence). There are 12 residues in the CDR3. The V end lost 5 bases, the J end lost 7 bases, and 11 bases lay between the germline ends. The CDR3 spells CASSPRQAGYTF. The CDR3 DNA is TGTGCCAGCAGCCCCAGGCAGGCTGGCTACACCTTC.

V gene TRBV6-6 combines with J gene TRBJ1-4; TRBD1 matches at 8 bases. CDR3 length: 14 residues. V lost 4 bases and J lost 7; bases outside the gene matches: 5. Germline loops: CDR1 MNHNY, CDR2 SVGAGI (reference sequence). CDR3 loop: CASSSGQGGEKLFF. CDR3 DNA: TGTGCCAGCAGTTCTGGACAGGGAGGTGAAAAACTGTTTTTT.

The chain employs TRBV7-3 and TRBJ2-2; D gene ambiguous. V lost 1 base, J lost 8 bases, and 8 bases lay in between. The CDR3 consists of 13 residues. CDR1 is SGHTA and CDR2 is FQGTGA in the germline V gene. The CDR3 protein is CASSLMVAGELFF. CDR3 nucleotide sequence: TGTGCCAGCAGCTTAATGGTGGCAGGGGAGCTGTTTTTT.

This clonotype was counted ten times or more. This chain links TRBV12-3 or TRBV12-4 with TRBJ1-4; 10 bases fit TRBD1. Losses at the gene ends were 6 bases for V and 8 bases for J; bases not matched to a gene: 33. This CDR3 is 23 amino acids long. The CDR3 loop reads CASSPSISLSITRDRGGREKLFF. The CDR3 coding sequence is TGTGCCAGCAGCCCAAGTATCTCCCTTTCTATAACCCGGGACAGGGGCGGGAGAGAAAAACTGTTTTTT.

The table lists this clonotype with many counts. The CDR3 DNA reads as TGTGCCAGCAGTTACTCGATTGAGGGTGCTGGGGCCAACGTCCTGACTTTC. Amino acid sequence: CASSYSIEGAGANVLTF. The chain employs TRBV6-5 and TRBJ2-6; perhaps TRBD2 as D (5 bases). V shed 0 bases and J shed 2 bases, with 11 bases lying between them. CDR3 size: 17 residues. Germline CDR1 is MNHEY and CDR2 is SVGAGI.

This clonotype appeared many times. V is TRBV19 and J is TRBJ2-7; 8 nucleotides align to TRBD1. V dropped 5 bases and J dropped 4; count of bases not matched to a gene: 13. The germline CDR1 and CDR2 sequences are LNHDA and SQIVND (reference sequence). The CDR3 is 16 amino acids. The CDR3 here is CASSPMDVTGVYEQYF. As DNA, the CDR3 is TGTGCCAGTAGTCCGATGGATGTGACAGGGGTTTACGAGCAGTACTTC.

About this clonotype itself: A read error may be the cause here, since a much bigger clone is one base away. The chain is built from TRBV2 and TRBJ2-1; D remains unclear. The CDR3 covers 13 residues. Germline CDR1 and CDR2: SNHLY and FYNNEI. CDR3: CDSSDNYNNEQFF. CDR3 DNA: TGTGACAGCAGTGACAACTACAACAATGAGCAGTTCTTC.

This clonotype was detected many times. The CDR3 loop is CSAGQGRSYEQYF. The DNA for the CDR3 is TGCAGTGCCGGACAGGGGCGTTCCTACGAGCAGTACTTC. The chain links TRBV20-1 to TRBJ2-7; 9 bases line up with TRBD1. CDR1 DFQATT and CDR2 SNEGSKA come from the germline V gene (reference sequence). This CDR3 comprises 13 residues. Trimming removed 6 bases from V and 1 base from J; junction bases left unmatched: 4.

This clonotype appeared many times. The V gene is TRBV27, the J gene TRBJ1-2, with TRBD1 as a possible D gene (5 bases). Trimming left V 7 bases short and J 4 bases short, with 22 bases between. The CDR3 has 16 residues. CDR1 is MNHEY, CDR2 SMNVEV, per germline (reference sequence). In nucleotides, the CDR3 is TGTGCCAGCAAGCCCATCGGGGGGGACGGTGCCTATGGCTACACCTTC. Amino acids: CASKPIGGDGAYGYTF.

The V call is TRBV6-5, the J call TRBJ2-2, with D uncertain. V lost 0 bases and J 6 bases, leaving 5 bases between the germline ends. Germline loops: CDR1 MNHEY, CDR2 SVGAGI. The CDR3 sequence is 13 residues long. CDR3 loop: CASSYSGSGELFF. CDR3 in DNA: TGTGCCAGCAGTTACTCCGGTTCCGGGGAGCTGTTTTTT.

Concerning this clonotype itself: A much larger clone sits a single nucleotide away, making a read error possible. The chain's CDR3 is CATSQVTGRAEAFF. In DNA, the CDR3 is TGCGCCACCAGCCAAGTCACCGGCCGGGCTGAAGCTTTCTTT. V usage is TRBV4-1 and J usage is TRBJ1-1; no reliable D call. The CDR3 runs 14 residues. Germline V CDR1 and CDR2: MGHRA, YSYEKL.

This clonotype was counted a few times. The rearrangement links TRBV5-4 to TRBJ1-2; 8 bases align to TRBD1. Trimming cost V 3 bases and J 7 bases; bases outside gene matches: 8. The germline V gene has CDR1 SGHNT and CDR2 YYREEE (reference sequence). CDR3 size: 14 residues. As DNA, the CDR3 is TGTGCCAGCAGCTCGCGCTACAGGGGGTTTGGCTACACCTTC. Translated, it gives CASSSRYRGFGYTF.

In its sample, this clonotype was seen many times. The chain carries TRBV5-1 and TRBJ1-1, with D unclear. V was cut by 4 bases and J by 1 base, with 23 bases left in between. This CDR3 spans 18 amino acids. Germline CDR1 and CDR2: SGHRS and YFSETQ. The CDR3 here is CASSLRATLSPENTEAFF. Here the CDR3 DNA reads TGCGCCAGCAGCCTTCGAGCGACACTTAGCCCTGAGAACACTGAAGCTTTCTTT.

The gene calls are TRBV7-2 and TRBJ1-2, with no clear D. V was trimmed by 2 bases and J by 8 bases, leaving 12 bases between them. The CDR3 totals 13 residues. Germline CDR1 and CDR2: SGHTA and FQGNSA. CDR3 sequence reads: CASSLSGIGGYTF. CDR3 in DNA: TGTGCCAGCAGCTTAAGCGGGATTGGAGGCTACACCTTC.